Each of the 14 T cell receptor beta chains below was sequenced from the same sample in a study of cytomegalovirus exposure and HLA in healthy donors. Primers: 60 Vbeta forward and 13 Jbeta reverse. The method was immunoSEQ multiplex PCR; TCRdb's version includes in-frame clones alone and lacks a portion of them. The sample shows around 170,000 clones, less than 90% of them seen only once. The sequenced sample consisted of PBMCs. These receptors all stem from a girl aged 5-17 years in good health and CMV-seropositive.

CDR3 nucleotides: TGTGCCAGCAGCTTAGATCGAAAGACTGAGGGTGGCTACACCTTC. Protein sequence: CASSLDRKTEGGYTF. The rearrangement links TRBV7-9 to TRBJ1-2; D not certain. The CDR3 loop spans 15 amino acids. Germline CDR1 is SEHNR and CDR2 is FQNEAQ (reference sequence). V was clipped by 1 base and J by 7 bases, with 16 bases between them. The whole variable domain, remainder taken from reference TRBV7-9 and TRBJ1-2, is DTGVSQNPRHKITKRGQNVTFRCDPISEHNRLYWYRQTLGQGPEFLTYFQNEAQLEKSRLLSDRFSAERPKGSFSTLEIQRTEQGDSAMYLCASSLDRKTEGGYTFGSGTRLTVV.

The rearrangement links TRBV18 to TRBJ1-1; D gene uncertain. In germline, CDR1 is KGHSH, CDR2 LQKENI. Trimming removed 3 bases from V and 4 bases from J, with 9 bases in between. There are 13 residues in the CDR3. This CDR3 reads CASSPIGGTEAFF. The CDR3 nucleotides are TGTGCCAGCTCACCTATTGGAGGCACTGAAGCTTTCTTT.

V is TRBV30 and J is TRBJ1-1, with D uncertain. V was clipped by 5 bases and J by 7 bases, with 20 bases between them. The CDR3 sequence is 14 residues long. Germline CDR1 reads GTSNPN; CDR2 reads SVGIG (reference sequence). This chain's CDR3 is CAWAFRIGSGEAFF. The DNA of the CDR3 is TGTGCCTGGGCCTTTCGAATCGGAAGCGGTGAAGCTTTCTTT.

This chain joins TRBV9 and TRBJ1-1; a possible D gene is TRBD1 (6 bases). V was cut by 0 bases and J by 6 bases, with 9 bases left in between. Germline loops: CDR1 SGDLS, CDR2 YYNGEE. This CDR3 region has 13 residues. This CDR3 reads CASSVGGGPEAFF. CDR3 bases: TGTGCCAGCAGCGTAGGTGGGGGCCCTGAAGCTTTCTTT.

This clone was counted between two and nine times. The rearrangement joins TRBV5-4 to TRBJ1-1; 7 positions match TRBD1. This CDR3 comprises 14 residues. Germline V gives CDR1 SGHNT, CDR2 YYREEE (reference sequence). V lost 6 bases to trimming and J lost 2 bases; unmatched junction nucleotides: 7. The CDR3 coding sequence is TGTGCCAGCAATTCACAGGGGCCCAACACTGAAGCTTTCTTT. Translation gives CASNSQGPNTEAFF.

This chain uses TRBV11-2 with TRBJ2-1; D call uncertain. V was pared by 2 bases and J by 5 bases, with 7 bases between. Germline CDR1 SGHAT, CDR2 FQNNGV. The length of the CDR3 is 13 residues. CDR3 residues: CASSLSQDNEQFF. The DNA of the CDR3 is TGTGCCAGCAGCTTAAGTCAGGACAATGAGCAGTTCTTC.

The genes are TRBV5-1 and TRBJ1-6; 7 bases fit TRBD1. Germline CDR1 and CDR2: SGHRS and YFSETQ. J gave up 10 bases and V 4 bases, and 8 bases lay outside the gene matches. This CDR3 contains 14 residues. The CDR3 sequence: CASSLEGAGSPLHF. The CDR3 DNA reads TGCGCCAGCAGCCTGGAGGGGGCCGGATCACCCCTCCACTTT. Using reference TRBV5-1 and TRBJ1-6 for the parts outside the CDR3, the full variable domain is KAGVTQTPRYLIKTRGQQVTLSCSPISGHRSVSWYQQTPGQGLQFLFEYFSETQRNKGNFPGRFSGRQFSNSRSEMNVSTLELGDSALYLCASSLEGAGSPLHFGNGTRLTVT.

This clone was seen once. This chain joins TRBV28 and TRBJ2-7, with D maybe TRBD2 (6 bases). Looked up from germline, CDR1 is MDHEN and CDR2 is SYDVKM. The CDR3 length is 15 residues. The V end was cut by 1 base, the J end by 2 bases, with 12 bases between. CDR3 sequence reads: CASSLSGDPTYEQYF. The DNA of the CDR3 is TGTGCCAGCAGTTTATCGGGGGACCCAACCTACGAGCAGTACTTC. Complete variable domain (other parts from reference TRBV28 and TRBJ2-7): DVKVTQSSRYLVKRTGEKVFLECVQDMDHENMFWYRQDPGLGLRLIYFSYDVKMKEKGDIPEGYSVSREKKERFSLILESASTNQTSMYLCASSLSGDPTYEQYFGPGTRLTVT.

V usage is TRBV11-3 and J usage is TRBJ1-1, with 10 bases matching TRBD1. Germline values: CDR1 SGHNT, CDR2 YENEEA. V was clipped by 3 bases and J by 0 bases; unmatched bases: 1. There are 15 residues in the CDR3. CDR3 loop: CASSFGTGVNTEAFF. CDR3 in DNA: TGTGCCAGCAGCTTCGGGACAGGGGTGAACACTGAAGCTTTCTTT.

The V and J genes are TRBV29-1 and TRBJ2-7; TRBD2 matches at 10 bases. Germline loops: CDR1 SQVTM, CDR2 ANQGSEA. With 3 bases clipped from V and 2 bases from J, the junction kept 16 bases outside the gene matches. This CDR3 contains 18 residues. CDR3 sequence: CSVERESFQLAGAYEQYF. In DNA form, the CDR3 reads TGCAGCGTTGAGAGGGAATCCTTCCAGCTAGCGGGGGCCTACGAGCAGTACTTC.

This chain connects TRBV5-6 to TRBJ2-5; D is possibly TRBD2 (5 bases). The DNA matches TRBJ2-7 better at its end, which makes the J call doubtful. Germline-derived CDR1 and CDR2 are SGHDT and YYEEEE. This CDR3 is built from 14 residues. CDR3 sequence (DNA): TGTGCCAGCAGCTTGGTGGGGAGCTCCTACGAGCAGTACTTC. Its translation: CASSLVGSSYEQYF.

V is TRBV4-1 and J is TRBJ2-3, with TRBD1 matching 9 bases. The V gene end was trimmed by 1 base and the J gene end by 0 bases; junction bases not matched to a gene: 8. The length of the CDR3 is 18 residues. The germline V gene has CDR1 MGHRA and CDR2 YSYEKL. For the CDR3, the DNA is TGCGCCAGCAGCCAAGTGACAGGGGGAGCCTATAGCACAGATACGCAGTATTTT. Protein product: CASSQVTGGAYSTDTQYF.

The J gene is TRBJ2-5, the V gene TRBV29-1, with 8 positions matching TRBD1. CDR1 is SQVTM and CDR2 is ANQGSEA in the germline V gene. The CDR3 is made up of 14 amino acids. V was pared by 4 bases and J by 0 bases, with 4 bases of the junction left unmatched. The CDR3 loop reads CSVVRDRHQETQYF. The CDR3 region has the DNA TGCAGCGTTGTCCGGGACAGGCACCAAGAGACCCAGTACTTC.

This chain uses TRBV4-1 with TRBJ2-2; 13 nucleotides align to TRBD2. V lost 4 bases, J lost 1 base, and 3 bases stayed unmatched. The length of the CDR3 is 17 residues. From germline, CDR1 is MGHRA and CDR2 YSYEKL. CDR3 nucleotide sequence: TGCGCCAGCAGCCCACGGACTAGCGGGGGGAACACCGGGGAGCTGTTTTTT. This encodes CASSPRTSGGNTGELFF.